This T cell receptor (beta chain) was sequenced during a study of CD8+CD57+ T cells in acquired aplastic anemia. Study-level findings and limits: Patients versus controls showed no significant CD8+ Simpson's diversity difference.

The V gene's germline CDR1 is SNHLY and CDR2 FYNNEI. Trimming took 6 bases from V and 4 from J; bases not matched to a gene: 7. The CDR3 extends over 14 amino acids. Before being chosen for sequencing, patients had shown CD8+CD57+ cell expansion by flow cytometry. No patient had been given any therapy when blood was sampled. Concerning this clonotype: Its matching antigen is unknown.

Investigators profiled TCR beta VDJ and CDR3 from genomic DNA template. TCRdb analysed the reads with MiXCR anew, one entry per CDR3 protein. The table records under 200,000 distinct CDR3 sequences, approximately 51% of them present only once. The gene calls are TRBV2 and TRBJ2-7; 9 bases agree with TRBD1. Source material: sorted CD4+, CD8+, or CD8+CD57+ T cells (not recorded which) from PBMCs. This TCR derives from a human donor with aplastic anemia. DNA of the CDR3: TGTGCCAGCAGGGCAGGACAGGGGAAATACGAGCAGTACTTC. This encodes CASRAGQGKYEQYF.